This T cell receptor beta chain was retrieved from a study of OX40 agonist ivuxolimab in advanced cancers. Study findings and constraints: Low clonal expansion, among the lowest seen, marked partial responders at 0.1-3.0 mg/kg.

Germline CDR1 reads SNHLY; CDR2 reads FYNNEI. Trimming shortened V by 7 bases and J by 9 bases, and 19 bases separated the two germline ends. The CDR3 is 15 residues long. Sequenced by immunoSEQ multiplex PCR; TCRdb stores in-frame clones only, minus some. The table has around 94,000 clones, around 86% seen once. Blood draws occurred at baseline, cycle 4 day 1, and cycle 7 day 1. In the case of this clone: Its antigen is as yet unknown.

The TCR originated in an adult with an advanced solid tumor such as melanoma, head and neck, liver or kidney cancer. Here the sequenced sample was CD4+ or CD8+ T cells sorted from blood, taken in a trial of the OX40 agonist ivuxolimab. The gene calls are TRBV2 and TRBJ1-6; D gene uncertain. The CDR3 nucleotides are TGTGCCAGCAAGGTGAAGGGAAAGACCGGTTCACCCCTCCACTTT. Translated, it gives CASKVKGKTGSPLHF. Together with reference TRBV2 and TRBJ1-6, the CDR3 gives the full variable domain: EPEVTQTPSHQVTQMGQEVILRCVPISNHLYFYWYRQILGQKVEFLVSFYNNEISEKSEIFDDQFSVERPDGSNFTLKIRSTKLEDSAMYFCASKVKGKTGSPLHFGNGTRLTVT.